Each of the 10 T cell receptor beta chains below was sequenced from the same sample in a study of CD8+ T cells in alopecia areata. Sample treatment: oral pan-JAK inhibitor, 5-10 mg twice daily. cDNA reverse transcribed from extracted RNA served as the sequencing template. Using immunoSEQ multiplex PCR, the repertoire was profiled, and TCRdb retains in-frame clones only, with some absent. The table has roughly 120,000 clones, 50% to 55% seen once; the top ten hold roughly 0.5%. This specimen consisted of CD4+ T cells sorted from blood, obtained at week 4, from a patient treated with tofacitinib. The receptors were sampled from a human donor with alopecia areata.

This chain links TRBV6-5 with TRBJ1-1; TRBD1 might be the D (5 bases). The germline CDR1 and CDR2 sequences are MNHEY and SVGAGI. V lost 4 bases and J lost 10, with 16 bases in between. The CDR3 runs 13 residues. The CDR3 nucleotides are TGTGCCAGCAGTTTGGAGGTGGGGGGGAGAGCTTTCTTT. Protein sequence: CASSLEVGGRAFF.

This clone was found once. This chain joins TRBV5-4 and TRBJ2-1; maybe TRBD2 (6 bases). Germline-derived CDR1 and CDR2 are SGHNT and YYREEE (reference sequence). CDR3 length: 15 amino acids. The V gene lost 5 bases and the J gene lost 1 base, with 13 bases spanning the gap. DNA of the CDR3: TGTGCCAGCAGTTCGGAGGGCGGGTCCTACAATGAGCAGTTCTTC. Its protein product is CASSSEGGSYNEQFF.

DNA for the CDR3: TGTGCCTGGAGTAGAACTAGCGGCACAGATACGCAGTATTTT. Its protein is CAWSRTSGTDTQYF. This chain connects TRBV30 to TRBJ2-3; 7 bases match TRBD2. J gave up 1 base and V 2 bases, and 3 bases lay outside the gene matches. The germline V gene has CDR1 GTSNPN and CDR2 SVGIG (reference sequence). CDR3 length equals 14 residues.

A few counts support this clone. The DNA for the CDR3 is TGTGCCAGCTCACCGAGACAGGCGGAAAATGAAAAACTGTTTTTT. This sequence encodes CASSPRQAENEKLFF. The chain uses TRBV18 and TRBJ1-4; D possibly corresponds to TRBD1 (6 bases). Deletions cut 3 bases from V and 5 bases from J, with 13 bases between. CDR1 and CDR2 (germline): KGHSH, LQKENI. This CDR3 has 15 amino acids.

The chain uses TRBV30 and TRBJ1-5, with TRBD1 matching over 7 bases. Germline loops: CDR1 GTSNPN, CDR2 SVGIG (reference sequence). This CDR3 has 12 amino acids. The CDR3 region has the DNA TGTGCTTTCGGGACAGTTCATCAGCCCCAGCATTTT. This translates into CAFGTVHQPQHF.

The CDR3 region has the DNA TGTGCCAGCAGCTCGCCTACCTCTCGACAGGGAAACTATGGCTACACCTTC. Translation: CASSSPTSRQGNYGYTF. The chain employs TRBV5-6 and TRBJ1-2; 7 bases map to TRBD1. Germline CDR1 SGHDT, CDR2 YYEEEE. V was clipped by 3 bases and J by 2 bases; unmatched bases: 13. The CDR3 length is 17 residues.

This clone appeared a single time. This sequence joins TRBV7-2 and TRBJ2-7; TRBD2 agrees at 9 bases. CDR1 is SGHTA and CDR2 is FQGNSA in the germline V gene. With V trimmed by 3 bases and J by 1 base, 4 bases remained unmatched. The CDR3 loop spans 15 amino acids. CDR3 DNA sequence: TGTGCCAGCAGCTTGGTAGCGGGAGTATCCTACGAGCAGTACTTC. Residues: CASSLVAGVSYEQYF.

This sequence joins TRBV10-1 and TRBJ1-1, with 7 bases that match TRBD1. The V and J ends lost 4 bases and 5 bases, in that order; junction bases with no gene match: 4. The CDR3 covers 13 residues. CDR1 and CDR2 from the germline V gene are WNHNN and SYGVQD (reference sequence). CDR3 protein: CASSAGGSTEAFF. The CDR3 DNA reads TGCGCCAGCAGTGCAGGGGGTTCGACTGAAGCTTTCTTT.

The chain carries TRBV30 and TRBJ2-3; TRBD2 might be the D (7 bases). Germline-derived CDR1 and CDR2 are GTSNPN and SVGIG (reference sequence). Trimming took 2 bases from V and 2 from J, leaving 17 bases between them. This CDR3 region has 16 residues. The CDR3 coding sequence is TGTGCCTGGAGTCCCCGGGGGAGGGGGACCACAGATACGCAGTATTTT. It yields the protein CAWSPRGRGTTDTQYF.

The chain employs TRBV23-1 and TRBJ1-2, with unresolved D. TRBV23-1 is annotated as an ORF whose role is uncertain. The CDR3 extends over 15 amino acids. Trimming pared 0 bases from V and 0 bases from J, leaving 8 bases between. Written as DNA, the CDR3 is TGCGCCAGCAGTCAATCGGAGAGGGCTAACTATGGCTACACCTTC. Translating gives CASSQSERANYGYTF.